This entry features one TCR beta chain sequence. The data were taken from a study of blood T cells in healthy people across ages. The V end was cut by 2 bases, the J end by 6 bases, with 10 bases between. The CDR3 has 13 residues. CDR1 and CDR2 from the germline V gene are SEHNR and FQNEAQ (reference sequence). Next came a second PCR, run for about 6 to 11 cycles, which used a sample-barcoded 5' primer along with a J-beta primer mix. TCRdb ran MiXCR on the 5' RACE reads and lists one entry per CDR3 protein. This table holds some 1.5 million distinct CDR3 sequences, less than 45% found once. The sequence came from a woman between 18 and 30 years old in good health. The V and J genes are TRBV7-9 and TRBJ1-1, with D possibly being TRBD1 (5 bases). Material: blood. Written as DNA, the CDR3 is TGTGCCAGCAGCTTATCCAGGGAGGCTGAAGCTTTCTTT. Protein product: CASSLSREAEAFF.